The next 10 T cell receptor beta chains were all read from a single sample in a study of blood T cell repertoires in COVID-19. Here immunoSEQ multiplex PCR was the method, and the copy in TCRdb shows in-frame clones only, minus some. The data contain tens of thousands of clones, about 86% of them singletons. The sample consisted of peripheral blood. These receptors were collected from an elderly woman with COVID-19, enrolled during active disease.

This clone is a singleton in its sample. The chain couples TRBV10-3 to TRBJ1-3; D is perhaps TRBD1 (6 bases). The germline V gene has CDR1 ENHRY and CDR2 SYGVKD. V was shortened by 7 bases and J by 8 bases, with 15 bases between the two germline ends. There are 13 residues in the CDR3. Here the CDR3 DNA reads TGTGCCATCAAGGGGGAATCGGGGCACACCATATATTTT. Protein product: CAIKGESGHTIYF.

This rearrangement joins TRBV3-1 (or the pseudogene TRBV3-2) to TRBJ2-5; 8 bases are shared with TRBD2. Trimming removed 4 bases from V and 0 bases from J; junction bases left unmatched: 10. This CDR3 is built from 17 residues. Germline V gives CDR1 LGHDT, CDR2 YNNKEL (reference sequence). The CDR3 DNA sequence: TGTGCCAGCAGCCCCCCTGGAGCGGGACTAGACCAAGAGACCCAGTACTTC. Translating gives CASSPPGAGLDQETQYF.

This clone has just one count. The chain recombines TRBV18 with TRBJ2-1; 7 nucleotides match TRBD2. Germline V gene sequence: CDR1 KGHSH, CDR2 LQKENI. J gave up 6 bases and V 2 bases, and 10 bases lay outside the gene matches. CDR3 length equals 16 residues. The CDR3 loop reads CASSPSGLKAPNEQFF. CDR3 DNA sequence: TGTGCCAGCTCACCATCGGGACTAAAAGCCCCCAATGAGCAGTTCTTC. Complete variable domain (other parts from reference TRBV18 and TRBJ2-1): NAGVMQNPRHLVRRRGQEARLRCSPMKGHSHVYWYRQLPEEGLKFMVYLQKENIIDESGMPKERFSAEFPKEGPSILRIQQVVRGDSAAYFCASSPSGLKAPNEQFFGPGTRLTVL.

The CDR3: CASSMGLAGLSYEQYF. CDR3 nucleotide sequence: TGTGCCAGCAGCATGGGACTAGCGGGTCTCTCCTACGAGCAGTACTTC. The rearrangement joins TRBV7-9 to TRBJ2-7; 12 positions agree with TRBD2. Losses at the gene ends were 5 bases for V and 0 bases for J; bases not matched to a gene: 5. The CDR3 extends over 16 amino acids. In germline, CDR1 is SEHNR, CDR2 FQNEAQ (reference sequence).

The chain links TRBV4-1 to TRBJ2-3, with D perhaps matching TRBD1 (6 bases). CDR3 length equals 17 residues. V shed 3 bases and J shed 8 bases, with 24 bases lying between them. Germline V lookup: CDR1 MGHRA, CDR2 YSYEKL. CDR3 region: CASSHPSRDKIMSTQYF. The CDR3 DNA reads TGCGCCAGCAGCCACCCGTCCCGGGACAAAATAATGAGTACGCAGTATTTT.

V and J are TRBV5-4 and TRBJ2-1; TRBD2 aligns across 13 bases. V lost 4 bases to trimming and J lost 6 bases; unmatched junction nucleotides: 4. The CDR3 covers 15 residues. The V gene's germline CDR1 is SGHNT and CDR2 YYREEE (reference sequence). CDR3 sequence (DNA): TGTGCCAGCAGCCAACTAGCGGGAGGGCTCAATGAGCAGTTCTTC. This encodes CASSQLAGGLNEQFF.

V usage is TRBV5-6 and J usage is TRBJ1-2; 8 positions match TRBD1. Germline loops: CDR1 SGHDT, CDR2 YYEEEE. The J segment lost 5 bases and the V segment lost 3 bases, leaving 12 bases of the junction unmatched. CDR3 size: 16 residues. The CDR3 loop is CASSSSRQGWRYGYTF. As DNA, the CDR3 is TGTGCCAGCAGCTCCTCTCGACAGGGGTGGAGGTATGGCTACACCTTC.

The table lists this clone with a few counts. The chain couples TRBV12-3 or TRBV12-4 to TRBJ2-7; unclear D gene. The CDR3 has 10 amino acids. V was shortened by 8 bases and J by 7 bases, with 9 bases between the two germline ends. DNA of the CDR3: TGTGCCAGCCTTTTGCGGGAGCAGTACTTC. Its protein product is CASLLREQYF.

This clone was picked up many times. The rearrangement links TRBV19 to TRBJ1-3; 9 positions agree with TRBD1. Per germline, CDR1 LNHDA and CDR2 SQIVND (reference sequence). This CDR3 contains 13 residues. Germline trimming cut 4 bases from V and 8 bases from J; bases unmatched to any gene: 3. The chain's CDR3 is CASSTGQGYTIYF. The CDR3 nucleotides are TGTGCCAGTAGTACGGGACAGGGATACACCATATATTTT.

This chain connects TRBV2 to TRBJ2-7; maybe TRBD1 (6 bases). V was shortened by 7 bases and J by 4 bases, with 17 bases between the two germline ends. The germline gives CDR1 SNHLY, CDR2 FYNNEI. CDR3 length: 14 residues. DNA for the CDR3: TGTGCCAGCAACCCACGGGACATCTCGTACGAGCAGTACTTC. It translates to CASNPRDISYEQYF.